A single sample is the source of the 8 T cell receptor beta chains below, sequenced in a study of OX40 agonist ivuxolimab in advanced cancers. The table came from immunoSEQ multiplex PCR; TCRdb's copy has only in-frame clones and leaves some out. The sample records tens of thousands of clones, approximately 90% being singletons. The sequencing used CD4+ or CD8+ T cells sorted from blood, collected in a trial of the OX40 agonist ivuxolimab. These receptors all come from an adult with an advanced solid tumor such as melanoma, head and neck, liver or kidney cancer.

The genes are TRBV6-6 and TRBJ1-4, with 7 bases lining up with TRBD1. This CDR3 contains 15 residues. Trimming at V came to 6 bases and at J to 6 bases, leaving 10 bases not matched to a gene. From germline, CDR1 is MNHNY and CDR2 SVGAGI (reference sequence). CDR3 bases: TGTGCCAGCAGAGCTACCGGGACAGCCTATGAAAAACTGTTTTTT. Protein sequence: CASRATGTAYEKLFF.

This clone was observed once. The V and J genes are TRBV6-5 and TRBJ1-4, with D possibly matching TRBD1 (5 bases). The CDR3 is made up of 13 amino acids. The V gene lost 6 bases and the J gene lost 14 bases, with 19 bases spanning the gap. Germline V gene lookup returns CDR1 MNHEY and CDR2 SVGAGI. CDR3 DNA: TGTGCCAGCAGCGAGGGGCCCACAAGGCTGCTGTTTTTT. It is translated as CASSEGPTRLLFF.

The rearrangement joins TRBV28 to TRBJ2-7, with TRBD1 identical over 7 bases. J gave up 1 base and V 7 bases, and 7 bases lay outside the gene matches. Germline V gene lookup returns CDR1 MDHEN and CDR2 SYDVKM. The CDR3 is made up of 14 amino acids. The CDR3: CASTRQGTSYEQYF. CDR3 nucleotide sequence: TGTGCCAGCACCAGACAGGGAACATCCTACGAGCAGTACTTC.

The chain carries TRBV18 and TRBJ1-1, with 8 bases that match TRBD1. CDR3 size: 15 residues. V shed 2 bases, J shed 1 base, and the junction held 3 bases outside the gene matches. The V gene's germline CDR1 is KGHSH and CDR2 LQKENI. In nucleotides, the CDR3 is TGTGCCAGCTCACCAAGGACAGGGCGGAACACTGAAGCTTTCTTT. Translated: CASSPRTGRNTEAFF.

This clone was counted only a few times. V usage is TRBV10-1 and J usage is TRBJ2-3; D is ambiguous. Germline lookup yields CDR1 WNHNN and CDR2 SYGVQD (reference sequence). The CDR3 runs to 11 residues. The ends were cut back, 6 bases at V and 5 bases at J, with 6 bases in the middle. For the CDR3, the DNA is TGCGCCAGCAGCTTCGGAGATACGCAGTATTTT. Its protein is CASSFGDTQYF.

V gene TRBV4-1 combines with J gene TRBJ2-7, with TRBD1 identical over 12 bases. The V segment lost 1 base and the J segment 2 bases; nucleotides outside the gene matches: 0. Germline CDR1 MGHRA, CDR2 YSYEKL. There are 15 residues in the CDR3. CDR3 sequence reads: CASSQGDRGPYEQYF. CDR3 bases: TGCGCCAGCAGCCAAGGGGACAGGGGGCCCTACGAGCAGTACTTC.

This chain's CDR3 is CASRGGPGNTEAFF. The CDR3, as DNA: TGTGCCAGCAGGGGGGGTCCGGGGAACACTGAAGCTTTCTTT. V usage is TRBV28 and J usage is TRBJ1-1; possibly TRBD1 for D (5 bases). The V end lost 6 bases, the J end lost 1 base, and 12 bases lay between the germline ends. This CDR3 spans 14 amino acids. The germline V gene has CDR1 MDHEN and CDR2 SYDVKM.

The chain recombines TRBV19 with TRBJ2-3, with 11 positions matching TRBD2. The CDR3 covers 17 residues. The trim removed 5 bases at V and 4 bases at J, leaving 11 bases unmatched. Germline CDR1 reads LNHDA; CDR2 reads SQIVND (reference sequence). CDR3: CASSPGTSGAVADTQYF. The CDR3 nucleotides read TGTGCCAGTAGTCCGGGGACTAGCGGAGCGGTGGCAGATACGCAGTATTTT.